Listed below are T cell receptor beta chains from one sample, sequenced in a study of control samples from healthy donors and cancer patients. Clones were sequenced by immunoSEQ multiplex PCR, and TCRdb holds only the in-frame ones, with some missing. The sample yields 230,000 or so clones, roughly 94% seen once. The sequenced sample was blood. Source of these receptors: a man aged 45-65 years in good health. Each CDR3 is given with its conserved first and last residue. Each record gives: clone size, J gene, V gene, D gene, CDR3 protein, CDR3 DNA. A D gene is named only where the DNA matches it firmly. Expanded clones are given a class, and other clones once, few, many or no size at all.

clone_size: .
j_call: TRBJ1-2
v_call: TRBV18
d_call: .
cdr3_aa: CASSPGGEGGYTF
cdr3_nt: TGTGCCAGCTCTCCCGGGGGCGAAGGAGGCTACACCTTC

clone_size: .
j_call: TRBJ1-6
v_call: TRBV2
d_call: .
cdr3_aa: CASARGRGNSPLHF
cdr3_nt: TGTGCCAGCGCTAGGGGCCGGGGGAATTCACCCCTCCACTTT

clone_size: .
j_call: TRBJ1-1
v_call: TRBV6-1
d_call: .
cdr3_aa: CASSDLSQKNTEAFF
cdr3_nt: TGTGCCAGCAGTGATCTATCACAGAAGAACACTGAAGCTTTCTTT

clone_size: .
j_call: TRBJ2-6
v_call: TRBV2
d_call: TRBD1
cdr3_aa: CASSLQGAGANVLTF
cdr3_nt: TGTGCCAGCAGCCTACAGGGGGCTGGGGCCAACGTCCTGACTTTC

clone_size: .
j_call: TRBJ1-2
v_call: TRBV29-1
d_call: .
cdr3_aa: CSVESQDTGYYGYTF
cdr3_nt: TGCAGCGTTGAGAGTCAGGATACGGGCTACTATGGCTACACCTTC

clone_size: .
j_call: TRBJ2-3
v_call: TRBV14
d_call: .
cdr3_aa: CASSRARGPGTDTQYF
cdr3_nt: TGTGCCAGCAGCCGGGCCCGGGGCCCTGGCACAGATACGCAGTATTTT

clone_size: once
j_call: TRBJ2-2
v_call: TRBV5-1
d_call: TRBD2
cdr3_aa: CASSLLSGGDTGELFF
cdr3_nt: TGCGCCAGCAGTTTACTTAGCGGGGGCGACACCGGGGAGCTGTTTTTT

clone_size: .
j_call: TRBJ1-2
v_call: TRBV13
d_call: TRBD1
cdr3_aa: CASSLRDREFLGGYTF
cdr3_nt: TGTGCCAGCAGCTTAAGGGACAGGGAGTTTTTAGGTGGCTACACCTTC

clone_size: .
j_call: TRBJ1-5
v_call: TRBV7-9
d_call: .
cdr3_aa: CASSLAGRQTPDGIITQHF
cdr3_nt: TGTGCCAGCAGCTTAGCGGGGCGACAGACCCCTGATGGGATCATAACCCAGCATTTT

clone_size: .
j_call: TRBJ2-3
v_call: TRBV7-3
d_call: TRBD2
cdr3_aa: CASSLYPHAASGGELDTQYF
cdr3_nt: TGTGCCAGCAGCTTATATCCCCATGCGGCTAGCGGGGGGGAGTTGGATACGCAGTATTTT

clone_size: once
j_call: TRBJ1-2
v_call: TRBV12-3/TRBV12-4
d_call: .
cdr3_aa: CASSPTGTYGYTF
cdr3_nt: TGTGCCAGCAGCCCTACAGGTACCTATGGCTACACCTTC

clone_size: once
j_call: TRBJ2-1
v_call: TRBV4-3
d_call: TRBD2
cdr3_aa: CASSPTSGGVNEQFF
cdr3_nt: TGCGCCAGCAGCCCGACTAGCGGGGGGGTTAATGAGCAGTTCTTC

clone_size: .
j_call: TRBJ2-5
v_call: TRBV5-1
d_call: .
cdr3_aa: CASSLVGFSETQYF
cdr3_nt: TGCGCCAGCAGCTTGGTGGGGTTTTCGGAGACCCAGTACTTC

clone_size: .
j_call: TRBJ1-3
v_call: TRBV2
d_call: .
cdr3_aa: CASSDGKGNTIYF
cdr3_nt: TGTGCCAGCAGTGATGGCAAGGGAAACACCATATATTTT

clone_size: .
j_call: TRBJ1-3
v_call: TRBV5-4
d_call: .
cdr3_aa: CASSPYDNGNTIYF
cdr3_nt: TGTGCCAGCAGCCCCTACGACAACGGAAACACCATATATTTT

clone_size: .
j_call: TRBJ1-5
v_call: TRBV2
d_call: TRBD1
cdr3_aa: CASSGTGGNQPQHF
cdr3_nt: TGTGCCAGCAGTGGGACAGGGGGCAATCAGCCCCAGCATTTT

clone_size: few
j_call: TRBJ1-1
v_call: TRBV10-2
d_call: .
cdr3_aa: CASSELGSWNTEAFF
cdr3_nt: TGCGCCAGCAGTGAACTGGGCAGCTGGAACACTGAAGCTTTCTTT

clone_size: .
j_call: TRBJ1-2
v_call: TRBV28
d_call: .
cdr3_aa: CASCPGLANYGYTF
cdr3_nt: TGTGCCAGCTGCCCCGGCCTAGCTAACTATGGCTACACCTTC

clone_size: .
j_call: TRBJ1-1
v_call: TRBV30
d_call: .
cdr3_aa: CACYGEVDNTEAFF
cdr3_nt: TGTGCCTGCTACGGGGAGGTCGATAACACTGAAGCTTTCTTT

clone_size: once
j_call: TRBJ2-2
v_call: TRBV5-1
d_call: .
cdr3_aa: CASSFHYQVETGELFF
cdr3_nt: TGCGCCAGCAGCTTCCATTACCAGGTAGAAACCGGGGAGCTGTTTTTT

clone_size: .
j_call: TRBJ1-5
v_call: TRBV6-1
d_call: .
cdr3_aa: CASSEYTGNQPQHF
cdr3_nt: TGTGCCAGCAGTGAATATACGGGGAATCAGCCCCAGCATTTT

clone_size: .
j_call: TRBJ1-5
v_call: TRBV6-6
d_call: .
cdr3_aa: CASSNRVEGNQPQHF
cdr3_nt: TGTGCCAGCAGTAACAGGGTAGAGGGCAATCAGCCCCAGCATTTT

clone_size: .
j_call: TRBJ2-3
v_call: TRBV5-1
d_call: .
cdr3_aa: CASSFAPAGEGDTQYF
cdr3_nt: TGCGCCAGCAGCTTCGCCCCGGCAGGGGAGGGAGATACGCAGTATTTT

clone_size: .
j_call: TRBJ1-2
v_call: TRBV18
d_call: .
cdr3_aa: CASTIGGEPNYGYTF
cdr3_nt: TGTGCCAGCACCATAGGGGGAGAGCCTAACTATGGCTACACCTTC

clone_size: once
j_call: TRBJ1-3
v_call: TRBV7-2
d_call: TRBD1
cdr3_aa: CASSYTGTGSGNTIYF
cdr3_nt: TGTGCCAGCAGCTACACCGGGACAGGGAGCGGAAACACCATATATTTT

clone_size: .
j_call: TRBJ2-1
v_call: TRBV19
d_call: .
cdr3_aa: CASSTSGLSSYNEQFF
cdr3_nt: TGTGCCAGTAGTACCAGCGGACTATCCTCCTACAATGAGCAGTTCTTC

clone_size: once
j_call: TRBJ2-2
v_call: TRBV24-1
d_call: TRBD1
cdr3_aa: CATSDPDRANTGELFF
cdr3_nt: TGTGCCACCAGTGACCCGGACAGGGCGAACACCGGGGAGCTGTTTTTT

clone_size: .
j_call: TRBJ2-3
v_call: TRBV28
d_call: .
cdr3_aa: CASSSSDQTDTQYF
cdr3_nt: TGTGCCAGCAGTTCCTCAGACCAGACAGATACGCAGTATTTT

clone_size: .
j_call: TRBJ2-7
v_call: TRBV10-1
d_call: .
cdr3_aa: CASSEYRDYEQYF
cdr3_nt: TGCGCCAGCAGTGAGTACAGAGACTACGAGCAGTACTTC

clone_size: .
j_call: TRBJ1-1
v_call: TRBV3-1/TRBV3-2
d_call: .
cdr3_aa: CASSQSGFQAFF
cdr3_nt: TGTGCCAGCAGCCAATCCGGTTTCCAAGCTTTCTTT

clone_size: .
j_call: TRBJ1-5
v_call: TRBV15
d_call: .
cdr3_aa: CATSKRGEQPQHF
cdr3_nt: TGTGCCACCAGCAAAAGGGGGGAACAGCCCCAGCATTTT

clone_size: .
j_call: TRBJ1-1
v_call: TRBV18
d_call: TRBD1
cdr3_aa: CASSLGQGATEAFF
cdr3_nt: TGTGCCAGCTCGCTCGGACAGGGGGCCACTGAAGCTTTCTTT

clone_size: .
j_call: TRBJ2-5
v_call: TRBV3-1/TRBV3-2
d_call: TRBD2
cdr3_aa: CASSLGTSGGPWETQYF
cdr3_nt: TGTGCCAGCAGCCTAGGGACTAGCGGGGGGCCTTGGGAGACCCAGTACTTC

clone_size: .
j_call: TRBJ2-7
v_call: TRBV6-5
d_call: .
cdr3_aa: CASSPLEGSSYEQYF
cdr3_nt: TGTGCCAGTTCACCCTTGGAGGGGAGCTCCTACGAGCAGTACTTC

clone_size: few
j_call: TRBJ2-2
v_call: TRBV5-1
d_call: .
cdr3_aa: CASSRDSTGELFF
cdr3_nt: TGCGCCAGCAGCCGGGACTCCACCGGGGAGCTGTTTTTT

clone_size: .
j_call: TRBJ2-1
v_call: TRBV7-9
d_call: TRBD2
cdr3_aa: CASSSRGSEQFF
cdr3_nt: TGTGCCAGCAGCTCGCGGGGGAGTGAGCAGTTCTTC

clone_size: .
j_call: TRBJ2-3
v_call: TRBV18
d_call: .
cdr3_aa: CASSPPGWGHPSTDTQYF
cdr3_nt: TGTGCCAGCTCACCACCGGGTTGGGGCCACCCTAGCACAGATACGCAGTATTTT

clone_size: once
j_call: TRBJ2-5
v_call: TRBV2
d_call: .
cdr3_aa: CASSAGLSGAQYF
cdr3_nt: TGTGCCAGCAGCGCGGGCCTATCAGGGGCCCAGTACTTC

clone_size: .
j_call: TRBJ2-2
v_call: TRBV24-1
d_call: .
cdr3_aa: CATREGAGELFF
cdr3_nt: TGTGCCACCAGGGAGGGGGCCGGGGAGCTGTTTTTT

clone_size: .
j_call: TRBJ2-1
v_call: TRBV24-1
d_call: TRBD2
cdr3_aa: CATSDLISGGDNEQFF
cdr3_nt: TGTGCCACCAGTGATTTGATTAGCGGGGGAGACAATGAGCAGTTCTTC